This TCR beta chain was captured in a study of T cell responses to AZD1222 COVID-19 vaccine. Produced via immunoSEQ multiplex PCR; TCRdb's table is partial and in-frame only. Of 60,000 to 85,000 clones in the sample, roughly 84% were seen once. Germline V gene lookup returns CDR1 MNHEY and CDR2 SVGAGI. V lost 2 bases, J lost 6 bases, and 7 bases lay in between. CDR3 size: 13 residues. The clonotype comes from an adult who received the AZD1222 COVID-19 vaccine. This chain links TRBV6-5 with TRBJ1-4; no reliable D call. The sequencing here drew on peripheral blood, taken 28 days after the second AZD1222 dose. The CDR3 reads CASSYDGYEKLFF. CDR3 DNA: TGTGCCAGCAGTTACGACGGTTATGAAAAACTGTTTTTT.